Below are 32 T cell receptor beta chains sequenced from a single sample in a study of T-cell memory formation after mild COVID-19. Using its own MiXCR run on the 5' RACE reads, TCRdb lists one record per CDR3 protein. This table has some 490,000 distinct CDR3 sequences, roughly 18% appearing once. Sequencing used PBMCs or a T cell subset sorted from them (not recorded which). Source of these receptors: an adult woman who had mild COVID-19 (a few samples of this study predate the infection). Cell type and time point are not known.

This clonotype was seen a handful of times. The chain employs TRBV23-1 and TRBJ2-7, with 8 nucleotides matching TRBD2. TRBV23-1 is marked as an open reading frame, function uncertain. The length of the CDR3 is 16 residues. V shed 2 bases, J shed 6 bases, and the junction held 12 bases outside the gene matches. The CDR3 sequence: CASSQRRTGGRSEQYF. Written as DNA, the CDR3 is TGCGCCAGCAGTCAAAGACGGACGGGAGGGCGCTCCGAGCAGTACTTC.

This chain joins TRBV6-1 and TRBJ2-1; the match to TRBD2 covers 9 bases. The CDR3 is 16 residues long. Germline V gene data show CDR1 as MNHNS and CDR2 as SASEGT. V trimming: 1 base; J trimming: 8 bases; junction bases outside the gene matches: 9. CDR3: CASSEGSGRIRDEQFF. As DNA, the CDR3 is TGTGCCAGCAGTGAAGGGAGCGGGAGGATCAGGGATGAGCAGTTCTTC.

The sample holds a few counts of this clonotype. The V call is TRBV29-1, the J call TRBJ1-2; tentatively, D is TRBD1 (6 bases). Looked up from germline, CDR1 is SQVTM and CDR2 is ANQGSEA. Deletions cut 7 bases from V and 4 bases from J, with 19 bases between. The CDR3 consists of 14 residues. The CDR3 DNA is TGCAGCGCCCTGCCATCGGGGGCTGGCTATGGCTACACCTTC. It is translated as CSALPSGAGYGYTF.

The rearrangement links TRBV5-1 to TRBJ2-7; D not resolved. Germline V gene lookup returns CDR1 SGHRS and CDR2 YFSETQ. Trimming left V 0 bases short and J 1 base short, with 14 bases between. The CDR3 consists of 16 residues. DNA of the CDR3: TGCGCCAGCAGCTTGGATAGTGAAGCCGTGTCCTACGAGCAGTACTTC. This translates into CASSLDSEAVSYEQYF. The full variable domain, rest sourced from reference TRBV5-1 and TRBJ2-7, is KAGVTQTPRYLIKTRGQQVTLSCSPISGHRSVSWYQQTPGQGLQFLFEYFSETQRNKGNFPGRFSGRQFSNSRSEMNVSTLELGDSALYLCASSLDSEAVSYEQYFGPGTRLTVT.

The chain joins TRBV5-1 to TRBJ2-1; D possibly corresponds to TRBD2 (7 bases). This CDR3 contains 15 residues. The germline gives CDR1 SGHRS, CDR2 YFSETQ. V was clipped by 0 bases and J by 7 bases, with 14 bases between them. DNA of the CDR3: TGCGCCAGCAGCTTGGGGGGGGGCCGGGTAAATGAGCAGTTCTTC. Translating gives CASSLGGGRVNEQFF.

The chain couples TRBV13 to TRBJ2-1, with D possibly matching TRBD2 (6 bases). Trimming removed 4 bases from V and 8 bases from J, with 15 bases in between. The CDR3 has 14 amino acids. CDR1 PRHDT and CDR2 FYEKMQ come from the germline V gene (reference sequence). CDR3 protein: CASSSSPSSDEQFF. The CDR3 DNA follows: TGTGCCAGCAGCTCATCGCCGTCTAGCGATGAGCAGTTCTTC.

This clonotype was counted at least ten times. This sequence joins TRBV29-1 and TRBJ2-3, with D uncertain. CDR3 length: 13 residues. CDR1 and CDR2 from the germline V gene are SQVTM and ANQGSEA. Between the trimmed V and J ends, which lost 3 bases and 6 bases, there was a span of 13 bases. CDR3 region: CSVEEPPRDTQYF. In nucleotides, the CDR3 is TGCAGCGTTGAGGAACCACCTAGGGATACGCAGTATTTT.

The chain carries TRBV5-1 and TRBJ1-1, with D possibly being TRBD1 (5 bases). Trimming cost V 4 bases and J 0 bases, with 13 bases left between them. This CDR3 has 15 residues. In germline, CDR1 is SGHRS, CDR2 YFSETQ. The CDR3 loop is CASSVEGSMNTEAFF. The CDR3 DNA reads as TGCGCCAGCAGCGTCGAGGGGAGTATGAACACTGAAGCTTTCTTT.

The sample holds a few counts of this clonotype. The rearrangement links TRBV4-2 to TRBJ1-1, with a possible D match to TRBD1 (5 bases). This CDR3 region has 13 residues. Per the germline V gene, CDR1 is LGHNA and CDR2 is YNFKEQ. Trimming removed 0 bases at V and 11 bases at J, with 13 bases between. The CDR3 protein is CASSQDSWGMAFF. In DNA form, the CDR3 reads TGTGCCAGCAGCCAAGATTCATGGGGGATGGCTTTCTTT.

This rearrangement joins TRBV7-9 to TRBJ2-7; TRBD1 matches at 9 bases. Trimming at V came to 2 bases and at J to 6 bases, leaving 5 bases not matched to a gene. Looked up from germline, CDR1 is SEHNR and CDR2 is FQNEAQ (reference sequence). The CDR3 is 14 residues long. CDR3 amino acids: CASSLTGGRREQYF. In DNA form, the CDR3 reads TGTGCCAGCAGCTTAACAGGGGGCCGGCGCGAGCAGTACTTC. Full variable domain (remainder filled in from reference TRBV7-9 and TRBJ2-7): DTGVSQNPRHKITKRGQNVTFRCDPISEHNRLYWYRQTLGQGPEFLTYFQNEAQLEKSRLLSDRFSAERPKGSFSTLEIQRTEQGDSAMYLCASSLTGGRREQYFGPGTRLTVT.

This clonotype came up a few times. The chain is built from TRBV2 and TRBJ2-7; TRBD1 is a possible D gene (6 bases). Germline V gene data show CDR1 as SNHLY and CDR2 as FYNNEI. CDR3 length equals 14 residues. The V gene lost 6 bases and the J gene lost 2 bases, with 14 bases spanning the gap. CDR3 in amino acids: CASRSGALTYEQYF. For the CDR3, the DNA is TGTGCCAGCAGATCAGGGGCACTAACCTACGAGCAGTACTTC.

This clonotype has ten or more counts. The chain employs TRBV7-3 and TRBJ2-1; 10 bases are shared with TRBD2. The germline V gene encodes CDR1 SGHTA and CDR2 FQGTGA. CDR3 length: 18 residues. Losses at the gene ends were 3 bases for V and 3 bases for J; bases not matched to a gene: 11. Written as DNA, the CDR3 is TGTGCCAGCAGCTTGAAACCAACCCTAGCGGGAGTCTACAATGAGCAGTTCTTC. Encoded protein: CASSLKPTLAGVYNEQFF.

V is TRBV4-3 and J is TRBJ1-2; D is perhaps TRBD1 (5 bases). The CDR3 is 15 amino acids. V was shortened by 6 bases and J by 4 bases, with 18 bases between the two germline ends. Germline loops: CDR1 LGHNA, CDR2 YSLEER. The CDR3 DNA reads as TGCGCCAGCAGTCTCTTAGGGGAGGGAACCTATGGCTACACCTTC. Amino acid sequence: CASSLLGEGTYGYTF.

The chain couples TRBV5-1 to TRBJ1-4; 7 bases are shared with TRBD1. The CDR3 sequence is 16 residues long. Germline V lookup: CDR1 SGHRS, CDR2 YFSETQ. Unmatched junction bases numbered 10, after V lost 0 bases and J lost 8 bases. CDR3 DNA: TGCGCCAGCAGCTTGGGACGGGGGACAGCAGGGGAAAAACTGTTTTTT. Its translation: CASSLGRGTAGEKLFF.

This clonotype appeared a few times. The chain links TRBV7-6 to TRBJ2-7; TRBD2 might be the D (6 bases). V was cut by 4 bases and J by 2 bases, with 21 bases left in between. The germline V gene encodes CDR1 SGHVS and CDR2 FNYEAQ. There are 17 residues in the CDR3. CDR3 region: CASSSFPRGAATYEQYF. The DNA for the CDR3 is TGTGCCAGCAGCTCCTTCCCCCGCGGGGCAGCAACCTACGAGCAGTACTTC.

This clonotype was counted ten times or more. The gene calls are TRBV11-2 and TRBJ2-7, with TRBD2 matching over 12 bases. Germline V lookup: CDR1 SGHAT, CDR2 FQNNGV. This CDR3 region has 16 residues. The ends lost 1 base at V and 3 bases at J; junction bases unmatched: 4. CDR3 sequence: CASSLVTSGSVYEQYF. Written as DNA, the CDR3 is TGTGCCAGCAGCTTAGTGACTAGCGGGAGTGTCTACGAGCAGTACTTC.

The chain links TRBV4-2 to TRBJ2-4; 11 bases agree with TRBD1. Germline V gene sequence: CDR1 LGHNA, CDR2 YNFKEQ. The length of the CDR3 is 13 residues. V shed 3 bases and J 8 bases; nucleotides not matched to a gene: 0. This CDR3 is CASSQGQGDIQYF. In DNA, the CDR3 is TGTGCCAGCAGCCAGGGACAGGGGGACATTCAGTACTTC.

The genes are TRBV30 and TRBJ2-2, with TRBD1 matching over 8 bases. The CDR3 spans 13 residues. Germline V gene lookup returns CDR1 GTSNPN and CDR2 SVGIG (reference sequence). The V and J ends lost 5 bases and 4 bases, in that order; junction bases with no gene match: 3. The CDR3: CAWSGTGTGELFF. The CDR3 nucleotides are TGTGCCTGGTCCGGGACAGGCACCGGGGAGCTGTTTTTT.

The sample holds a few counts of this clonotype. The chain carries TRBV12-3 or TRBV12-4 and TRBJ2-3, with TRBD2 matching over 9 bases. The trim removed 2 bases at V and 5 bases at J, leaving 8 bases unmatched. CDR3 length: 16 residues. In nucleotides, the CDR3 is TGTGCCAGCAGTTTAATTGAGGGACTAGCCGAAGATACGCAGTATTTT. It codes for CASSLIEGLAEDTQYF.

This clonotype showed up just a few times. V and J are TRBV12-5 and TRBJ1-2, with 8 bases fitting TRBD1. Germline V gene data show CDR1 as LGHNT and CDR2 as FRNRAP. J gave up 4 bases and V 6 bases, and 16 bases lay outside the gene matches. The CDR3 is 17 residues long. CDR3 DNA sequence: TGTGCTAGTGGCCATCCTAAGGACAGGGAAAATATCTATGGCTACACCTTC. Amino acids: CASGHPKDRENIYGYTF.

There are a few counts of this clonotype. This sequence joins TRBV12-3 or TRBV12-4 and TRBJ2-5, with D uncertain. Trimming left V 5 bases short and J 7 bases short, with 17 bases between. The length of the CDR3 is 14 residues. DNA of the CDR3: TGTGCCAGCAGTCCTCTGGCGGCCTCCGGGACCCAGTACTTC. This sequence encodes CASSPLAASGTQYF.

This clonotype was found a few times. The genes are TRBV11-2 and TRBJ2-3, with 11 bases fitting TRBD2. Germline CDR1 reads SGHAT; CDR2 reads FQNNGV. V dropped 0 bases and J dropped 4; count of bases not matched to a gene: 3. This CDR3 region has 16 residues. The CDR3 nucleotides read TGTGCCAGCAGCTTAGAGGGACTAGCGGCCTCAGATACGCAGTATTTT. As protein: CASSLEGLAASDTQYF.

The rearrangement links TRBV24-1 to TRBJ2-3; D call uncertain. Looked up from germline, CDR1 is KGHDR and CDR2 is SFDVKD. The V and J ends lost 7 bases and 0 bases respectively, with 7 bases between them. The CDR3 length is 13 residues. CDR3 in amino acids: CATSVSSTDTQYF. The DNA for the CDR3 is TGTGCCACCAGCGTTAGCAGCACAGATACGCAGTATTTT.

This clonotype was counted only a few times. The CDR3 DNA sequence: TGTGCCAGCAGTGAGTCCGGGACAGGGTACCGAGAAGCTTTCTTT. This sequence encodes CASSESGTGYREAFF. This sequence joins TRBV6-4 and TRBJ1-1, with TRBD1 matching 9 bases. Trimming took 3 bases from V and 8 from J; bases not matched to a gene: 10. Germline-derived CDR1 and CDR2 are MRHNA and SNTAGT. The CDR3 length is 15 residues.

The table lists this clonotype with a few counts. The chain uses TRBV12-3 or TRBV12-4 and TRBJ1-1; no reliable D call. The CDR3 covers 14 residues. V was cut by 2 bases and J by 0 bases, with 7 bases left in between. CDR3 sequence reads: CASSLREMNTEAFF. The CDR3 DNA sequence: TGTGCCAGCAGTTTAAGGGAGATGAACACTGAAGCTTTCTTT.

This clonotype has more than one count but fewer than ten. This sequence joins TRBV7-2 and TRBJ2-2; TRBD2 agrees at 16 bases. Germline CDR1 SGHTA, CDR2 FQGNSA. V was clipped by 5 bases and J by 6 bases; unmatched bases: 6. This CDR3 has 17 residues. The CDR3 coding sequence is TGTGCCAGCAGCCTACAGGGACTAGCGGGAGGGGCCGGGGAGCTGTTTTTT. This translates into CASSLQGLAGGAGELFF. Using reference TRBV7-2 and TRBJ2-2 for the parts outside the CDR3, the full variable domain is GAGVSQSPSNKVTEKGKDVELRCDPISGHTALYWYRQSLGQGLEFLIYFQGNSAPDKSGLPSDRFSAERTGGSVSTLTIQRTQQEDSAVYLCASSLQGLAGGAGELFFGEGSRLTVL.

The gene calls are TRBV12-3 or TRBV12-4 and TRBJ2-1, with 11 bases aligning to TRBD2. The CDR3 length is 15 residues. V lost 6 bases to trimming and J lost 4 bases; unmatched junction nucleotides: 5. CDR3 amino acids: CASRGTSGEYNEQFF. Here the CDR3 DNA reads TGTGCCAGCAGGGGGACTAGCGGAGAGTACAATGAGCAGTTCTTC.

This clonotype was observed a handful of times. This sequence joins TRBV12-2 and TRBJ2-7. TRBV12-2 is recorded as a pseudogene. The CDR3 has 15 amino acids. This CDR3 is CASRSMPDDSYEQYF. In DNA, the CDR3 is TGTGCAAGTCGCTCCATGCCCGACGACTCCTACGAGCAGTACTTC.

V and J are TRBV5-5 and TRBJ1-1, with D unresolved. There are 15 residues in the CDR3. CDR1 and CDR2 (germline): SGHKS, YYEKEE (reference sequence). Trimming took off 0 bases at V and 0 bases at J, with 9 bases between the two ends. The CDR3 region is CASSLDRTMNTEAFF. CDR3 coding DNA: TGTGCCAGCAGCTTGGACAGAACTATGAACACTGAAGCTTTCTTT.

The gene calls are TRBV10-2 and TRBJ1-1; 12 bases line up with TRBD1. The germline V gene encodes CDR1 WSHSY and CDR2 SAAADI. Unmatched junction bases numbered 6, after V lost 3 bases and J lost 10 bases. The CDR3 is made up of 14 amino acids. CDR3 bases: TGCGCCAGCAGTGAACCGGGACAGGGGGCGACAGCTTTCTTT. This codes for CASSEPGQGATAFF.

The sample holds many counts of this clonotype. This chain connects TRBV5-6 to TRBJ1-1; D is perhaps TRBD1 (6 bases). V lost 0 bases and J lost 1, with 10 bases in between. CDR1 and CDR2 (germline): SGHDT, YYEEEE. This CDR3 region has 15 residues. CDR3 in DNA: TGTGCCAGCAGCTTGGGATGGACAGCGAACACTGAAGCTTTCTTT. Residues: CASSLGWTANTEAFF. Full variable domain (rest looked up from reference TRBV5-6 and TRBJ1-1): DAGVTQSPTHLIKTRGQQVTLRCSPKSGHDTVSWYQQALGQGPQFIFQYYEEEERQRGNFPDRFSGHQFPNYSSELNVNALLLGDSALYLCASSLGWTANTEAFFGQGTRLTVV.

J is TRBJ2-7 and V is TRBV12-3 or TRBV12-4; TRBD1 might be the D (6 bases). The CDR3 is made up of 12 amino acids. V lost 5 bases and J 9 bases, leaving 14 bases between the germline ends. The CDR3 DNA sequence: TGTGCCAGCAGTACCAATGACAGGCCGCAGTACTTC. Its protein product is CASSTNDRPQYF.